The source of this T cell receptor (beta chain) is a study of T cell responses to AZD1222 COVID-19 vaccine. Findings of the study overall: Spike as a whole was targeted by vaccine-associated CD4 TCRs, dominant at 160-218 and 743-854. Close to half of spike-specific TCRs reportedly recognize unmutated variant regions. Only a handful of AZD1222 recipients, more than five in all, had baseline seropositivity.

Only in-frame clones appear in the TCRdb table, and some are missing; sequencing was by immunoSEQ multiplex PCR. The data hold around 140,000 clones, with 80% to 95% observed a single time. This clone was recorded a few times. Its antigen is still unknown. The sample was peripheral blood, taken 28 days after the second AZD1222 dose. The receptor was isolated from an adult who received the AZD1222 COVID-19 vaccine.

The CDR3 loop reads CASRIQGIEGYTF. CDR3 nucleotides: TGTGCCAGCAGGATACAGGGAATCGAAGGCTACACCTTC. The V and J genes are TRBV28 and TRBJ1-2; TRBD1 is a possible D gene (6 bases). Between the trimmed V and J ends, which lost 6 bases and 8 bases, there was a span of 16 bases. Germline V gives CDR1 MDHEN, CDR2 SYDVKM. The CDR3 consists of 13 residues.